This record concerns one T cell receptor beta chain sequence. These data belong to a study of blood T cell repertoires in COVID-19. Overall study: Acute-phase and convalescent COVID-19 samples originated in the United States, Italy and Spain. Sample material is recorded as cDNA or gDNA derived from T cells, B-cell-depleted T cells, or PBMCs.

As originally analysed: Amplification of reference gene primers provided the estimated nucleated cell counts. Libraries were prepared by immunoSEQ multiplex PCR; TCRdb keeps only in-frame clonotypes and omits some of them. V and J calls and clone size are those listed in that table; D and trimming were worked out from the DNA. The repertoire holds more than 300,000 clones, with approximately 89% as singletons. Patients in Seattle were enrolled during active infection, then followed longitudinally. V lost 0 bases and J lost 6; bases outside the gene matches: 10. This CDR3 has 17 amino acids. Sequenced input: peripheral blood. The receptor comes from a woman in her twenties or thirties with COVID-19, enrolled during active disease. V is TRBV5-3 and J is TRBJ2-5; 11 bases align to TRBD2. TRBV5-3 carries the ORF label, with uncertain function. The CDR3 DNA sequence: TGTGCCAGAAGCTTGGTTACTAGCGGGGGTCTCCGGAAGACCCAGTACTTC. It specifies CARSLVTSGGLRKTQYF.